This T cell receptor (beta chain) was sequenced during a study of T cell changes during pregnancy in multiple sclerosis. Sequencing used immunoSEQ multiplex PCR; TCRdb keeps in-frame clones, though not all of them. The sample contains about 110,000 clones, 92% of which appear only once. The CDR3 extends over 14 amino acids. V lost 6 bases to trimming and J lost 1 base, with 11 bases between them. Germline V CDR1 and CDR2: SGHAT, FQNNGV. The receptor was derived from a female donor with multiple sclerosis, enrolled in a pregnancy study. This sequence joins TRBV11-2 and TRBJ2-3; D not certain. Sequences were derived from peripheral blood, sampled in the third trimester of pregnancy. CDR3 in DNA: TGTGCCAGCAGGCTGACGAGCGGCACAGATACGCAGTATTTT. Protein product: CASRLTSGTDTQYF.